This entry describes one TCR beta chain. In the authors' methods: Nucleated cell counts were estimated from reference gene primer amplification. The protocol was immunoSEQ multiplex PCR, while the TCRdb copy is restricted to in-frame clones and leaves out a portion. From that table come the V and J calls and clone size; the DNA was used to work out D and trimming. This table has around 220,000 clones, around 80% appearing once. These data are taken from a study of blood T cell repertoires in COVID-19. Study-wide context: The study drew acute and convalescent COVID-19 samples from the United States, Italy and Spain. The analysed material was cDNA or gDNA that came from T cells, B-cell-depleted T cells, or PBMCs.

Seattle enrolled patients during active infection and tracked them longitudinally. Germline V gene data show CDR1 as MNHNS and CDR2 as SASEGT. The CDR3 extends over 17 amino acids. V lost 0 bases and J lost 2, with 13 bases in between. The V and J genes are TRBV6-1 and TRBJ2-2; possible D gene TRBD2, 6 bases. Sample: peripheral blood. The receptor's source is a woman at least 80 years old with COVID-19, enrolled during active disease. Here the CDR3 reads CASSEALLGGNTGELFF. The CDR3 DNA reads as TGTGCCAGCAGTGAAGCGCTTCTGGGGGGAAACACCGGGGAGCTGTTTTTT.